The entry below describes one TCR beta chain. Its antigen target is currently unknown. No much larger clone exists at a distance of one base, and base qualities are not known. Inclusive of the bounding cysteine and phenylalanine, the CDR3 is 13 residues long. The retained sequence is limited to the CDR3, 39 bases, with the frame set at the first base. V and J lose 5 bases and 4 bases, and a span of 11 bases separates them. The germline V gene encodes CDR1 LNHDA and CDR2 SQIVND (reference sequence). These data belong to a study of blood T cell repertoires in COVID-19 (dated by TCRdb to the early 2020s). Background on the whole study: Samples from collaborators originated in the United States, Italy and Spain and spanned both the acute and convalescent phases of COVID-19. The prospective study material was composed of cDNA or gDNA derived from T cells, B-cell-depleted T cells, or PBMCs. The dataset comprised deeply sampled blood TCRbeta repertoires from subjects exposed to, actively infected with, or recovered from COVID-19. The repertoires were made available in a free public database intended to serve as a resource for research on the immune response to SARS-CoV-2. The samples were drawn from the first 160 participants of the ongoing ImmuneRACE study and from 1,254 subjects provided by 6 global collaborators. Sample metadata almost always included a de-identified subject ID, COVID-19 status, age in years and sex. Where available, HLA class I and class II types were obtained from metadata supplied by the sample provider rather than from assay-based typing. Summary of the overall study and its limitations: Clinical and demographic metadata were provided uncurated, with the amount varying by source and participant.

The immunoSEQ Assay, a bias-controlled multiplex PCR, was used to amplify TCRbeta CDR3 regions from genomic DNA. Turning to the authors' computational methods: The number of nucleated cells in each sample was estimated from the amplification of reference gene primers within the assay. Sequence reads were collapsed and filtered to measure the absolute abundance of every unique TCRbeta CDR3 rearrangement. Productive Simpson clonality was computed per sample as the square root of Simpson's diversity index over productive rearrangements. TCRdb's version of the immuneACCESS table is confined to in-frame rearrangements and falls short of the full clone set. An unresolved V gene accounts for under half of the shortfall where checked; the remainder is of unknown origin. V and J calls and clone size follow that table, whereas D and trimming were derived from the DNA. In all, the sample holds 150,000 or so clones, and roughly 84% of those were seen once. The ten largest clones take up around a sixth of the sample.

In the prospective study, participants were roughly 18 to 95 years old, resided in fewer than 25 geographic areas of the United States, and were enrolled through a virtual design. In the prospective study, participants were assigned to cohorts based on the clinical history participants reported in a screening survey and a study questionnaire. For ImmuneRACE Cohort 3, a participant was defined as recovered based on two consecutive negative NP/OP PCR tests, clearance by a healthcare professional, or resolution of symptoms. In the prospective study, mobile phlebotomists collected whole blood, serum and a nasopharyngeal or oropharyngeal swab from each participant. Over an approximately two-month period, participants in the prospective study had the option of providing additional blood draws and questionnaires. Before DNA extraction, prospective study blood samples were shipped either frozen or at room temperature.

Here the chain combines TRBV19 and TRBJ2-5; TRBD1 is perhaps the D gene, given 5 matching bases. Sequencing used PBMCs or T cells enriched from blood (not recorded which). The TCR was taken from a man in his sixties who had recovered from COVID-19. For the CDR3, the sequence is CASSALQGETQYF. Here is the DNA: TGTGCCAGTAGTGCCCTTCAGGGAGAGACCCAGTACTTC.